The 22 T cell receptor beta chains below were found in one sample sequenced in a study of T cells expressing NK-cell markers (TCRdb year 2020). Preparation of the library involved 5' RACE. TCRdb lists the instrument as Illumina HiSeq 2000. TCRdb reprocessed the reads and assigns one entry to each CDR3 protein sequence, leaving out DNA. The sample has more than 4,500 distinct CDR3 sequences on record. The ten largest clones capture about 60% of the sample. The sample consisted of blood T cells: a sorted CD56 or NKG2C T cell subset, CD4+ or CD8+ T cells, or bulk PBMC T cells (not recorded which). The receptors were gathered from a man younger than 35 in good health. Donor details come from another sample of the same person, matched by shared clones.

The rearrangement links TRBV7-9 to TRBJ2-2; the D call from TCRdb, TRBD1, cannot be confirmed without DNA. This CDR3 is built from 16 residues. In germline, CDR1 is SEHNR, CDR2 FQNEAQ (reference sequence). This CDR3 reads CASSGRGQGNTGELFF.

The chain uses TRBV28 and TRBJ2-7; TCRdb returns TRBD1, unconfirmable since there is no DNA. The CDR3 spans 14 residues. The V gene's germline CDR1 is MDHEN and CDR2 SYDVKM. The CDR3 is CASSFEQGRYEQYF.

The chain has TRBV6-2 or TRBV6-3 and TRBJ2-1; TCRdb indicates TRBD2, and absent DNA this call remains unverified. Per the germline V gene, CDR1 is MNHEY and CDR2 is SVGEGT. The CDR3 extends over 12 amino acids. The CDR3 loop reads CAGGLAPNEQFF.

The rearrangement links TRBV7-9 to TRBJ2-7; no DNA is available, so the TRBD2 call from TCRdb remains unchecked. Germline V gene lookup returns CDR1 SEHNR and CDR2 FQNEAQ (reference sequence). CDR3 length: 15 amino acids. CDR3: CASSLVGSGSHEQYF.

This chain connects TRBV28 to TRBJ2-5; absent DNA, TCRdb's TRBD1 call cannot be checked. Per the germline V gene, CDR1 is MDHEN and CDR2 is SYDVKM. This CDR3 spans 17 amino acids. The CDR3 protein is CASLTLRQSTIQETQYF.

The CDR3: CASSQDPGGYAYEQYF. V usage is TRBV4-2 and J usage is TRBJ2-7; TCRdb calls TRBD2, which cannot be checked without DNA. Germline lookup yields CDR1 LGHNA and CDR2 YNFKEQ. This CDR3 contains 16 residues.

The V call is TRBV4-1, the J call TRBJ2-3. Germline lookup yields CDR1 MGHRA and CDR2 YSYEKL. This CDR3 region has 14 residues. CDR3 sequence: CASSPLRGTDTQYF.

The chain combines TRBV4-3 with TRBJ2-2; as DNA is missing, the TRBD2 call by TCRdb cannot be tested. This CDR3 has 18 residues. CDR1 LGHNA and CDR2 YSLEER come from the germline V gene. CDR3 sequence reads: CASHGLAGAKAYTGELFF.

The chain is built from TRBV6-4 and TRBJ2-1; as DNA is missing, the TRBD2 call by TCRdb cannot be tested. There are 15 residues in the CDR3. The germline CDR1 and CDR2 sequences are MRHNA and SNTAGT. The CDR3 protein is CASSEASGSYNEQFF.

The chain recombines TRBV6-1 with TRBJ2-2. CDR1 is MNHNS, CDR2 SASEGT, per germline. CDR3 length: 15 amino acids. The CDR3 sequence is CASSDSVDNTGELFF.

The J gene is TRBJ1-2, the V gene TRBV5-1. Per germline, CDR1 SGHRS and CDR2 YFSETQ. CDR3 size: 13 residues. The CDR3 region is CASSLDSGYGYTF.

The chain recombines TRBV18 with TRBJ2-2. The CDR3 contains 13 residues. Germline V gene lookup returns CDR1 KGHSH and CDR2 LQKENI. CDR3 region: CASSPRETGELFF.

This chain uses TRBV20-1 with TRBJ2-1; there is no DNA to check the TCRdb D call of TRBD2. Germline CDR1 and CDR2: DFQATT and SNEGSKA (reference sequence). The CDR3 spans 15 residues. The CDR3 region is CSARGTSGRSNEQFF.

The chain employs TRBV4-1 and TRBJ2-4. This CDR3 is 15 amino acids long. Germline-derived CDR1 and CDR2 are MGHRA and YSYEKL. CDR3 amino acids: CASSQEWWGRDIQYF.

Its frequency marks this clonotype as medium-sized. CDR3 protein: CASSDSGLATDTQYF. The rearrangement joins TRBV6-4 to TRBJ2-3. The CDR3 has 15 amino acids. The germline V gene has CDR1 MRHNA and CDR2 SNTAGT.

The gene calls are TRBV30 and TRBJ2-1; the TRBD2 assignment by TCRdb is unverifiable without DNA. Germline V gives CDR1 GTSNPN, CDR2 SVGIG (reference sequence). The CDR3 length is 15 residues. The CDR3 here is CAWTPLAGGYNEQFF.

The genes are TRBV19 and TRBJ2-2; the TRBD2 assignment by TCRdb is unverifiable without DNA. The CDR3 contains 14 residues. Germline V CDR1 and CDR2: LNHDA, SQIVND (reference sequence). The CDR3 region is CASSPRARAGELFF.

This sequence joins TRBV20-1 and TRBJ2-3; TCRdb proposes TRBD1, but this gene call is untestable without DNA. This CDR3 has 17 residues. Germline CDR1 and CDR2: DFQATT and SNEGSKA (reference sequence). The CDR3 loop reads CSAVPRPSGELRDTQYF.

CDR3 protein: CASSHFSDRIYSGANVLTF. The chain carries TRBV14 and TRBJ2-6; TCRdb calls TRBD1, which cannot be checked without DNA. Germline V gene sequence: CDR1 SGHDN, CDR2 FVKESK. This CDR3 is built from 19 residues.

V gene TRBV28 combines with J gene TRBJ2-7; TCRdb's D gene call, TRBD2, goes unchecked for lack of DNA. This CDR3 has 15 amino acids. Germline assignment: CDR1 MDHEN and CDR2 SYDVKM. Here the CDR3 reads CASSPLAGGTYEQYF.

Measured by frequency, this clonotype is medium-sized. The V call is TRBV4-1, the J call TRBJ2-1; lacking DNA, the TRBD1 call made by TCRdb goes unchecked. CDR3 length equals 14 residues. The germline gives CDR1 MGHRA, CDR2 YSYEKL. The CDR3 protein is CASSHGIRDNEQFF.

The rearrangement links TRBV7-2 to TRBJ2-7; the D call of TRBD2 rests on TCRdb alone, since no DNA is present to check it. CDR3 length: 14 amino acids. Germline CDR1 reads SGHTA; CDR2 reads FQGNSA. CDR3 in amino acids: CASSSGTLGGEQYF.